This T cell receptor (beta chain) was retrieved from a study of T-cell reconstitution after alpha-beta-depleted transplantation in children. The study, taken as a whole, reports: Some patients owed their high day-60 TCRbeta diversity to surviving recipient T cells and thymic progenitors. The study reportedly traced alpha-beta T cells about two months after transplant to several hundred expanded graft clones. T cells produced anew were the main source of T-cell counts and diversity one year after transplant.

The library targeted TCRbeta and was prepared with unique molecular identifiers. One entry per CDR3 protein results from TCRdb running MiXCR on the PCR reads. The sample has tens of thousands of distinct CDR3 sequences, just under 5% seen once; the top ten hold 15% to 20%. The sample holds many counts of this clonotype. Its target is unknown. Sequencing was performed on PBMCs, mostly from graft donor cells, taken 180 days after TCRalphabeta/CD19-depleted stem cell transplant. This TCR was sampled from a boy under three years old who had a stem cell transplant for acute myeloid leukemia, so the T cells may come from the graft donor.

In nucleotides, the CDR3 is TGCGCCAGCAGCCAAGACTCGGTGAACACTGAAGCTTTCTTT. As protein: CASSQDSVNTEAFF. The J gene is TRBJ1-1, the V gene TRBV4-3; D remains ambiguous. V lost 0 bases and J lost 0, with 5 bases in between. The CDR3 has 14 residues. Germline-derived CDR1 and CDR2 are LGHNA and YSLEER.